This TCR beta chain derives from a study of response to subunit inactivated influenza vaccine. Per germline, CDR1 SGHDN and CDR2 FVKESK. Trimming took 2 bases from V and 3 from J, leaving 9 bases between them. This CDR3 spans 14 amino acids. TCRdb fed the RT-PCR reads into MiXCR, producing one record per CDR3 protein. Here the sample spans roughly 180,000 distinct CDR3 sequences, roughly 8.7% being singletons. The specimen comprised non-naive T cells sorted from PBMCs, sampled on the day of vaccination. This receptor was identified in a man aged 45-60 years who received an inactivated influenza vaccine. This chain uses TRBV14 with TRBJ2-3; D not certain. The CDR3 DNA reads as TGTGCCAGCAGCCAATTGACAAAGACAGATACGCAGTATTTT. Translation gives CASSQLTKTDTQYF.